This T cell receptor (beta chain) was captured by sequencing in a study of T cell responses to AZD1222 COVID-19 vaccine. General study findings and limits: The donor cohort was predominantly white British with a female majority, and clonal diversity may have been underestimated.

Pooling was applied to second doses at about 4 or about 12 weeks. Germline CDR1 and CDR2: SGHRS and YFSETQ. CDR3 length: 14 residues. The V and J ends lost 3 bases and 4 bases respectively, with 8 bases between them. Libraries were prepared by immunoSEQ multiplex PCR; TCRdb keeps only in-frame clonotypes and omits some of them. The sample yields some 280,000 clones, roughly 93% seen once. Turning to this clone: Antigen unknown.

This receptor was obtained from an adult who received the AZD1222 COVID-19 vaccine. The sample was peripheral blood, taken 28 days after the second AZD1222 dose. The genes are TRBV5-1 and TRBJ1-6; perhaps TRBD1 as D (6 bases). The CDR3 coding sequence is TGCGCCAGCAGCTCGGACAGTTATAATTCACCCCTCCACTTT. It encodes CASSSDSYNSPLHF.